This TCR beta chain came from a study of blood T cell repertoires in COVID-19. This clone was picked up one time. In germline, CDR1 is MGHRA, CDR2 YSYEKL. V lost 1 base, J lost 0 bases, and 9 bases stayed unmatched. The CDR3 is made up of 19 amino acids. Clones were sequenced by immunoSEQ multiplex PCR, and TCRdb holds only the in-frame ones, with some missing. The data show roughly 320,000 clones, nearly 90% seen once. Sequences were obtained from peripheral blood. This chain connects TRBV4-1 to TRBJ1-6; 7 bases align to TRBD1. The receptor comes from a woman in her twenties or thirties with COVID-19, enrolled during active disease. This chain's CDR3 is CASSQARPGQSSYNSPLHF. CDR3 nucleotide sequence: TGCGCCAGCAGCCAAGCGAGACCGGGACAGAGCTCCTATAATTCACCCCTCCACTTT.